This T cell receptor beta chain emerged from a study of PD-1 blockade in classical Hodgkin lymphoma. Study-level background: The nivolumab dose that patients received was 3 mg/kg, given intravenously every 2 weeks.

Trimming at V came to 1 base and at J to 5 bases, leaving 6 bases not matched to a gene. Germline CDR1 is SGHRS and CDR2 is YFSETQ. CDR3 length equals 15 residues. About this clone itself: The antigen remains unidentified.

Method: immunoSEQ multiplex PCR; TCRdb's copy keeps in-frame clones and lacks some. The sample shows some 50,000 clones, around four fifths of them seen only once. Indicated time point: cycle 4 day 1 (C4D1), after 6 weeks of nivolumab. Every patient had relapsed following autologous stem cell transplantation, and cohorts differed in brentuximab vedotin exposure. Responses achieved at best were complete response, partial response or progressive disease. General study points: Relative to healthy donors, newly diagnosed patients reportedly had lower baseline TCR diversity, which was reported as lower still in relapsed/refractory patients.

The sequence was collected from a human donor with classical Hodgkin lymphoma. V usage is TRBV5-1 and J usage is TRBJ2-1; 7 nucleotides align to TRBD2. The sequencing used peripheral blood mononuclear cells (PBMCs), collected before the fourth cycle of nivolumab. This CDR3 is CASSLTTSVHNEQFF. The CDR3 DNA reads as TGCGCCAGCAGCTTGACCACTAGCGTCCACAATGAGCAGTTCTTC.